One sample yielded the 2 T cell receptor beta chains listed below, sequenced in a study of regulatory T cells in long-lasting Graves disease (dated by TCRdb to the early 2020s). The time point label, read with the paper, signifies: newly diagnosed GD, antithyroid drugs for less than 3 months. RNA was extracted from PBMCs in TRIzol for both TCR sequencing and RNA sequencing. The library was prepared using multiplex PCR. Sequenced using an Illumina HiSeq 4000. To build TCR beta libraries, CDR3 regions were amplified by Arm-PCR using iRepertoire HTBI primers. The public sequencing data were trimmed at Q25 with fastp and processed into clonotypes with MiXCR by TCRdb, which kept only in-frame beta chains. Every entry covers one CDR3 protein and lists the most common genes and DNA from its rows. Within this sample are about 220,000 distinct CDR3 sequences, with 18% of them counted one time only. 22% of the sample goes to the ten largest clones.

This specimen consisted of peripheral blood mononuclear cells (PBMCs), obtained at new diagnosis, from a patient treated with antithyroid drugs. The source of these receptors is a female donor with Graves disease.

The V gene is TRBV7-3, the J gene TRBJ2-5; a possible D gene is TRBD2 (5 bases). The CDR3 sequence is 13 residues long. Germline V CDR1 and CDR2: SGHTA, FQGTGA. V lost 5 bases, J lost 5 bases, and 12 bases lay in between. The CDR3 here is CASSPRRGETQYF. DNA of the CDR3: TGTGCCAGCAGCCCCAGACGCGGGGAGACCCAGTACTTC.

This chain links TRBV20-1 with TRBJ2-1, with 14 bases that match TRBD2. The CDR3 spans 20 residues. CDR1 and CDR2 (germline): DFQATT, SNEGSKA (reference sequence). Germline trimming cut 3 bases from V and 0 bases from J; bases unmatched to any gene: 13. CDR3 in amino acids: CSASPVTGLAGVSSYNEQFF. DNA of the CDR3: TGCAGTGCTAGCCCGGTCACGGGACTAGCGGGAGTTAGCTCCTACAATGAGCAGTTCTTC.